This passage covers 16 T cell receptor beta chains from one sample sequenced in a study of OX40 agonist ivuxolimab in advanced cancers. Profiling relied on immunoSEQ multiplex PCR, and the TCRdb table lists in-frame clones only, not all of them. This sample has tens of thousands of clones, with around 90% found just once. The sequencing used CD4+ or CD8+ T cells sorted from blood, collected in a trial of the OX40 agonist ivuxolimab. All receptors come from an adult with an advanced solid tumor such as melanoma, head and neck, liver or kidney cancer.

V and J are TRBV6-4 and TRBJ2-5, with a tentative D call TRBD2 (6 bases). CDR1 MRHNA and CDR2 SNTAGT come from the germline V gene. Trimming took 0 bases from V and 11 from J, leaving 13 bases between them. This CDR3 contains 13 residues. The CDR3 spells CASSDSEGREQYF. The CDR3 region has the DNA TGTGCCAGCAGTGACTCGGAGGGGCGTGAGCAGTACTTC.

The rearrangement joins TRBV6-5 to TRBJ2-2; maybe TRBD1 (6 bases). Per the germline V gene, CDR1 is MNHEY and CDR2 is SVGAGI. The CDR3 length is 15 residues. V was clipped by 4 bases and J by 4 bases, with 13 bases between them. CDR3 residues: CASSLVGGTTGELFF. CDR3 nucleotides: TGTGCCAGCAGTTTGGTAGGGGGAACCACCGGGGAGCTGTTTTTT.

This rearrangement joins TRBV27 to TRBJ2-7; 8 bases are a match to TRBD2. This CDR3 contains 15 residues. Trimming cost V 3 bases and J 3 bases; bases outside gene matches: 7. In germline, CDR1 is MNHEY, CDR2 SMNVEV (reference sequence). CDR3 DNA: TGTGCCAGCAGTTTTGCTAGCGGGCCCCTCTACGAGCAGTACTTC. This sequence encodes CASSFASGPLYEQYF.

The chain joins TRBV9 to TRBJ2-7; 9 bases align to TRBD1. CDR1 and CDR2 from the germline V gene are SGDLS and YYNGEE. The CDR3 spans 14 residues. The junction had 6 bases not matched to a gene; V was cut back by 3 bases and J by 5 bases. DNA for the CDR3: TGTGCCAGCAGCGGAGGACAGGGGTTGCACGAGCAGTACTTC. It encodes CASSGGQGLHEQYF.

V usage is TRBV11-1 and J usage is TRBJ2-1; D gene ambiguous. Germline V lookup: CDR1 SGHAT, CDR2 FQDESV (reference sequence). Trimming shortened V by 1 base and J by 13 bases, and 8 bases separated the two germline ends. The CDR3 contains 11 residues. In nucleotides, the CDR3 is TGTGCCAGCAGCTTAGATGGGGTACAGTTCTTC. As protein: CASSLDGVQFF.

V usage is TRBV2 and J usage is TRBJ2-2; perhaps TRBD1 as D (6 bases). This CDR3 is 16 amino acids long. Trimming stripped 5 bases from V and 1 base from J, with 14 bases between. Germline loops: CDR1 SNHLY, CDR2 FYNNEI. The chain's CDR3 is CASSRIGQWNTGELFF. CDR3 DNA sequence: TGTGCCAGCAGTCGAATCGGACAGTGGAACACCGGGGAGCTGTTTTTT.

V gene TRBV9 combines with J gene TRBJ2-6; D may be TRBD2 (5 bases). The V gene's germline CDR1 is SGDLS and CDR2 YYNGEE. V lost 2 bases to trimming and J lost 3 bases, with 9 bases between them. The CDR3 is made up of 15 amino acids. CDR3 region: CASSVPRDGANVLTF. In DNA, the CDR3 is TGTGCCAGCAGCGTCCCGAGGGATGGGGCCAACGTCCTGACTTTC.

This chain joins TRBV19 and TRBJ2-4; D is undetermined. Germline V CDR1 and CDR2: LNHDA, SQIVND (reference sequence). The V end was cut by 10 bases, the J end by 6 bases, with 16 bases between. The CDR3 spans 13 residues. CDR3 loop: CATTSGAINIQYF. The CDR3 DNA reads as TGTGCCACCACGTCGGGTGCGATAAACATTCAGTACTTC. Complete variable domain (other parts from reference TRBV19 and TRBJ2-4): DGGITQSPKYLFRKEGQNVTLSCEQNLNHDAMYWYRQDPGQGLRLIYYSQIVNDFQKGDIAEGYSVSREKKESFPLTVTSAQKNPTAFYLCATTSGAINIQYFGAGTRLSVL.

The rearrangement links TRBV27 to TRBJ2-7, with 10 bases lining up with TRBD1. J gave up 0 bases and V 4 bases, and 9 bases lay outside the gene matches. Germline CDR1 is MNHEY and CDR2 is SMNVEV (reference sequence). The CDR3 runs to 17 residues. The CDR3 region is CASSYLQGQGISYEQYF. DNA for the CDR3: TGTGCCAGCAGTTACCTCCAGGGACAGGGGATCTCCTACGAGCAGTACTTC.

This chain uses TRBV9 with TRBJ2-1; maybe TRBD2 (5 bases). Trimming left V 0 bases short and J 5 bases short, with 12 bases between. Germline-derived CDR1 and CDR2 are SGDLS and YYNGEE. This CDR3 is built from 15 residues. Here the CDR3 reads CASSVVVGAHNEQFF. CDR3 sequence (DNA): TGTGCCAGCAGCGTAGTGGTGGGAGCCCACAATGAGCAGTTCTTC.

As concerns this clone: The junction differs from germline at one of its ends, possibly a read error. The rearrangement uses TRBV11-2 and TRBJ2-3; no clear D gene. This CDR3 has 11 residues. Germline V gene sequence: CDR1 SGHAT, CDR2 FQNNGV. The chain's CDR3 is CASSLGGLGSF. The CDR3, as DNA: TGTGCCAGCAGCTTAGGGGGTTTAGGATCCTTT.

This clone was counted between two and nine times. The chain uses TRBV4-1 and TRBJ2-2, with D perhaps assigned TRBD1 or TRBD2 (7 bases each). V gave up 6 bases and J gave up 6 bases, with 17 bases separating them. The germline V gene encodes CDR1 MGHRA and CDR2 YSYEKL. CDR3 length: 15 amino acids. The CDR3 here is CASRIQGGGSGELFF. The CDR3 DNA reads TGCGCCAGCAGGATTCAGGGGGGAGGGTCCGGGGAGCTGTTTTTT.

The chain links TRBV4-1 to TRBJ2-3, with no clear D. The CDR3 runs to 12 residues. V lost 6 bases to trimming and J lost 4 bases, with 8 bases between them. Germline CDR1 and CDR2: MGHRA and YSYEKL. CDR3 sequence reads: CASSAAPDTQYF. The CDR3 DNA is TGCGCCAGCAGTGCAGCCCCAGATACGCAGTATTTT.

This chain links TRBV6-5 with TRBJ2-1; 11 nucleotides match TRBD1. Germline CDR1 reads MNHEY; CDR2 reads SVGAGI. The CDR3 runs 15 residues. V gave up 6 bases and J gave up 8 bases; unmatched junction bases: 9. The DNA of the CDR3 is TGTGCCAGCAGGCCCATCGGGACAGGGGGGGATGAGCAGTTCTTC. It codes for CASRPIGTGGDEQFF.

This chain links TRBV11-2 with TRBJ2-7; 7 positions match TRBD2. The CDR3 spans 15 residues. The V segment lost 3 bases and the J segment 4 bases; nucleotides outside the gene matches: 9. From germline, CDR1 is SGHAT and CDR2 FQNNGV. CDR3 region: CASSFTAGLSYEQYF. The DNA for the CDR3 is TGTGCCAGCAGCTTCACAGCGGGACTCTCGTACGAGCAGTACTTC.

This chain joins TRBV20-1 and TRBJ1-3; D gene uncertain. The V gene's germline CDR1 is DFQATT and CDR2 SNEGSKA (reference sequence). Trimming stripped 7 bases from V and 3 bases from J, with 7 bases between. This CDR3 spans 11 amino acids. CDR3 nucleotides: TGCAGTGGAGAGGATGGAAACACCATATATTTT. It is translated as CSGEDGNTIYF.